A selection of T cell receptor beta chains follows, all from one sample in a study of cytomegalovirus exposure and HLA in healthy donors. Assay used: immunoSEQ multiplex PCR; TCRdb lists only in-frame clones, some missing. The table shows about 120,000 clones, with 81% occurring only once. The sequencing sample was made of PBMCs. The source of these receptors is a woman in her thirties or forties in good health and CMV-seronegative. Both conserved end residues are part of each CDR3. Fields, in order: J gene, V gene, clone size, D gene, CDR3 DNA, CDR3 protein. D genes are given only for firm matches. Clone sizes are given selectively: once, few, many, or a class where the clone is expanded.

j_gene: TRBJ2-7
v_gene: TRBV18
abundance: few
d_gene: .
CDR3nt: TGTGCCAGCTCACCATCTAGGACTTACGAGCAGTACTTC
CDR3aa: CASSPSRTYEQYF

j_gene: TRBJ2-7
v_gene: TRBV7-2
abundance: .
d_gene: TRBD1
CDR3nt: TGTGCCAGCAGGACCGGGACAGGTTACTACGAGCAGTACTTC
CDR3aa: CASRTGTGYYEQYF

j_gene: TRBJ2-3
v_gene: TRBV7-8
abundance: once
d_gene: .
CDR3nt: TGTGCCAGCAGCTCCCCCGGCGGGCAGCTCATCACAGATACGCAGTATTTT
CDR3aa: CASSSPGGQLITDTQYF

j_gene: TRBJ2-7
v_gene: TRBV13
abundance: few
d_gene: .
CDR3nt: TGTGCCAGCAGCAGAAGCAGGGGCACCTACGAGCAGTACTTC
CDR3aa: CASSRSRGTYEQYF

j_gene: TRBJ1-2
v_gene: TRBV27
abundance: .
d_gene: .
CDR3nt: TGTGCCAGCGGGAGAACTAACTATGGCTACACCTTC
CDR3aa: CASGRTNYGYTF

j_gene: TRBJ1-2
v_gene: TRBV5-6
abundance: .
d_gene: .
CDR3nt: TGTGCCAGCAGCAGGCGGGGGCAGATTAACTATGGCTACACCTTC
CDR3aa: CASSRRGQINYGYTF

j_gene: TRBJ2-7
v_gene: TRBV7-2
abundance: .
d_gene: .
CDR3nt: TGTGCCAGCAGCTTAGGTAGCAACGAGCAGTACTTC
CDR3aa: CASSLGSNEQYF

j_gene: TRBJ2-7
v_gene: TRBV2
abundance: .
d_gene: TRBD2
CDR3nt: TGTGCCAGCGGTGGACTAGCCACAACAAGCGAGCAGTACTTC
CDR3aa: CASGGLATTSEQYF

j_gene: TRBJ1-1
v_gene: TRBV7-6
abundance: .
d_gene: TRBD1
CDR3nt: TGTGCCAGCAGCTTAGTGCCGAGGGACAGCATGAACACTGAAGCTTTCTTT
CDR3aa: CASSLVPRDSMNTEAFF

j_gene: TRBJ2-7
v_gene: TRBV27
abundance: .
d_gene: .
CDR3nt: TGTGCCAGCAGTCTCACCCCCGGGATCGCCTCCAACGAGCAGTACTTC
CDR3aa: CASSLTPGIASNEQYF

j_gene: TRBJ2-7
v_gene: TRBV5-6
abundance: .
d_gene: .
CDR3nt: TGTGCCAGCAGCCCCAAGGGGCAGGCCTACGAGCAGTACTTC
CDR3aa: CASSPKGQAYEQYF

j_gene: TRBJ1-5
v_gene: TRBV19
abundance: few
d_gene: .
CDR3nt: TGTGCCAGTACCGCAGACGGGGGGTATCAGCCCCAGCATTTT
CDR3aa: CASTADGGYQPQHF